This TCR beta chain is drawn from a study of blood T cell repertoires in COVID-19. The V end was cut by 1 base, the J end by 3 bases, with 7 bases between. The CDR3 contains 14 residues. Germline loops: CDR1 LNHDA, CDR2 SQIVND (reference sequence). TCRdb keeps only in-frame clones here, not all; method: immunoSEQ multiplex PCR. The sample yields 60,000 to 85,000 clones, around 86% seen once. V gene TRBV19 combines with J gene TRBJ2-4; a weak D match, TRBD2 (6 bases). The receptor comes from an elderly woman with active or convalescent COVID-19. Specimen: peripheral blood. The DNA of the CDR3 is TGTGCCAGTAGTATAGGGCGGGACAAAAACATTCAGTACTTC. Protein: CASSIGRDKNIQYF.